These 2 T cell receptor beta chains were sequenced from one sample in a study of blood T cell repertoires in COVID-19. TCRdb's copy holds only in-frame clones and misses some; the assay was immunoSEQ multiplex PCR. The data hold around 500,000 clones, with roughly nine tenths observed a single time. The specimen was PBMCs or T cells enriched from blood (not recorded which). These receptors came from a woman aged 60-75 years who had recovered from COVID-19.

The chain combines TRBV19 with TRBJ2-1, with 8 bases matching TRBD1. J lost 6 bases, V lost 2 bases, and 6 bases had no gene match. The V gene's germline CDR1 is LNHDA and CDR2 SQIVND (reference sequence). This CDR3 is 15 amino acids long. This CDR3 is CASSITRGLSNEQFF. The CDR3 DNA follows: TGTGCCAGTAGTATAACCAGGGGGCTTAGCAATGAGCAGTTCTTC.

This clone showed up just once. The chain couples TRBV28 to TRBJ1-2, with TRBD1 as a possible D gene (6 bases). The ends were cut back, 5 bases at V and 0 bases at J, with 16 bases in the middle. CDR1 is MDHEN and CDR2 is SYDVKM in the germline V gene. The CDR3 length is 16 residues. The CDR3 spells CASSRTAFISNYGYTF. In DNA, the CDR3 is TGTGCCAGCAGTCGGACAGCCTTCATTTCTAACTATGGCTACACCTTC.